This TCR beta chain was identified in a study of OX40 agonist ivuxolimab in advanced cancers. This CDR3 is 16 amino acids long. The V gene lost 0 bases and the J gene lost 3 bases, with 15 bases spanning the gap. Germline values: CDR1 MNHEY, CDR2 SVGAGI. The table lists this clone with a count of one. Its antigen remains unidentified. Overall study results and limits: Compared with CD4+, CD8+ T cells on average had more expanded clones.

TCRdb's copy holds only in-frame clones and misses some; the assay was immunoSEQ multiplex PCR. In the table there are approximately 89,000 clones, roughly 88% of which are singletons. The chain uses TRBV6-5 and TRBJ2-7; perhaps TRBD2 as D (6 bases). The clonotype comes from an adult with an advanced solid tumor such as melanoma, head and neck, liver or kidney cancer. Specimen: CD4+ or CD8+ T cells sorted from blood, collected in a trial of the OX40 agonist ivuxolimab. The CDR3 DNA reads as TGTGCCAGCAGTTACTCCGAACCGGGACTCCGCTACGAGCAGTACTTC. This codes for CASSYSEPGLRYEQYF.